This is a list of T cell receptor beta chains from one sample in a study of blood T cell repertoires in COVID-19. TCRdb keeps only in-frame clones here, not all; method: immunoSEQ multiplex PCR. This table holds around 99,000 clones, 75% to 85% found once. Sequencing used peripheral blood. The receptors shown here come from a woman aged 80 or over with active or convalescent COVID-19. Both conserved end residues are part of each CDR3. A D gene is named only where the DNA matches it firmly. Size is stated for part of the rows, as once, few or many counts, or as a class when the clone is expanded.

>NA|NA|TRBJ1-2|TRBV18
TGTGCCAGCTCGCCCCCTACGGGAGGGGGTGCTAACTATGGCTACACCTTC
CASSPPTGGGANYGYTF
>NA|NA|TRBJ2-1|TRBV7-7
TGTGCCAGCAGCTTAGCGCAGGGCTCCTACAATGAGCAGTTCTTC
CASSLAQGSYNEQFF
>NA|TRBD2|TRBJ2-1|TRBV27
TGTGCCAGCATGCTGCGGGGGGTCTACAATGAGCAGTTCTTC
CASMLRGVYNEQFF
>NA|NA|TRBJ2-7|TRBV9
TGTGCCAGCAGCGCCATGGACATTGGAGAGCAGTACTTC
CASSAMDIGEQYF
>NA|NA|TRBJ1-1|TRBV18
TGTGCCAGCTCACCACGGGCAGGCGGGGACACTGAAGCTTTCTTT
CASSPRAGGDTEAFF
>few|NA|TRBJ2-1|TRBV18
TGTGCCAGCTCACCAGACAGATACAATGAGCAGTTCTTC
CASSPDRYNEQFF
>NA|TRBD1|TRBJ1-1|TRBV11-2
TGTGCCAGCAGCTTAGGGACAGGGGTAAACCCTGAAGCTTTCTTT
CASSLGTGVNPEAFF
>few|TRBD1|TRBJ1-6|TRBV6-5
TGTGCCAGCTGGGACAGTGATTCACCCCTCCACTTT
CASWDSDSPLHF
>many|NA|TRBJ2-2|TRBV6-4
TGTGCCAGCAGTGATGGCCCCGGGGGATCGGACACCGGGGAGCTGTTTTTT
CASSDGPGGSDTGELFF
>few|TRBD2|TRBJ2-5|TRBV19
TGTGCCAGTAGGCGAGCGGGAGGGCCGCAAGAGACCCAGTACTTC
CASRRAGGPQETQYF
>NA|TRBD2|TRBJ2-1|TRBV2
TGTGCCAGCACTAGCGGGAATGAGCAGTTCTTC
CASTSGNEQFF
>few|NA|TRBJ1-1|TRBV18
TGTGCCAGCTCAGCGGACGGTCGGGGTGAAGCTTTCTTT
CASSADGRGEAFF
>NA|NA|TRBJ1-3|TRBV23-1
TGCGCCAGCAGTCATGTGGAGACTGGAAACACCATATATTTT
CASSHVETGNTIYF
>NA|NA|TRBJ2-5|TRBV5-6
TGTGCCAGCAGCTTGGACCCAGCGGGAGAGACCCAGTACTTC
CASSLDPAGETQYF
>NA|NA|TRBJ1-2|TRBV10-3
TGTGCCATCAGCCCAACCGGGACAAACTATGGCTACACCTTC
CAISPTGTNYGYTF
>NA|NA|TRBJ2-2|TRBV21-1
TGTGCCAGCAGCAGATTGGACAGGGGACTCGGGGAGCTGTTTTTT
CASSRLDRGLGELFF
>NA|NA|TRBJ2-3|TRBV6-2/TRBV6-3
TGTGCCAGCAGTTACTCGAGCAGGGGAGGGACAGATACGCAGTATTTT
CASSYSSRGGTDTQYF
>few|NA|TRBJ2-7|TRBV19
TGTATACGCGGAGACCTACCAATTAATTCCCCCTACGAGCAGTACTTC
CIRGDLPINSPYEQYF
>NA|TRBD2|TRBJ2-1|TRBV11-2
TGTGCCAGCAGTCCCCTTCGGGGGCTGGGACTAGCGGCTTCAAATGAGCAGTTCTTC
CASSPLRGLGLAASNEQFF
>NA|TRBD1|TRBJ1-1|TRBV6-5
TGTGCCAGTGTGAGGACAGGGGGCGGCACTGAAGCTTTCTTT
CASVRTGGGTEAFF
>NA|NA|TRBJ1-1|TRBV20-1
TGCAGTGCTTGGACTCTTACTGAAGCTTTCTTT
CSAWTLTEAFF
>few|NA|TRBJ2-1|TRBV10-3
TGTGCCATCAGCCCCCCCTTTGGTGCCGGCAATGAGCAGTTCTTC
CAISPPFGAGNEQFF
>NA|TRBD2|TRBJ2-1|TRBV11-3
TGTGCCAGCAGCGGGACTAGCGGGAGAGGGAATGAGCAGTTCTTC
CASSGTSGRGNEQFF
>NA|NA|TRBJ2-3|TRBV12-3/TRBV12-4
TGTGCCAGCAGTTTAGGGCTGGATACGCAGTATTTT
CASSLGLDTQYF
>few|NA|TRBJ1-6|TRBV4-3
TGCGCCAGCAGCCAAGAAGGAGCGACCCTCCACTTT
CASSQEGATLHF
>NA|TRBD2|TRBJ2-1|TRBV7-3
TGTGCCAGCAGCTTACGCGGGAGGGTGAATGAGCAGTTCTTC
CASSLRGRVNEQFF
>NA|NA|TRBJ2-5|TRBV6-1
TGTGCCAGCAGTGAAAGGTTGGTCAGGGTTGAGACCCAGTACTTC
CASSERLVRVETQYF
>NA|NA|TRBJ1-2|TRBV9
TGTGCCAGCAGCGTAGTGGAGCAGGGTGGTGGCTACACCTTC
CASSVVEQGGGYTF
>NA|TRBD2|TRBJ2-3|TRBV5-4
TGTGCCAGCAGCTCCCGACTAGCGGGAGTGGGTACGCAGTATTTT
CASSSRLAGVGTQYF
>NA|TRBD2|TRBJ2-1|TRBV7-8
TGTGCCAGCAGCTTATTTAGCGGGGACTACAATGAGCAGTTCTTC
CASSLFSGDYNEQFF
>NA|NA|TRBJ2-5|TRBV2
TGTGCCAACCGGGAAAACGGAGAGACCCAGTACTTC
CANRENGETQYF
>few|NA|TRBJ2-7|TRBV29-1
TGCAGCGGGGGGGCGGGCGCTACCTACGAGCAGTACTTC
CSGGAGATYEQYF
>NA|TRBD1|TRBJ2-7|TRBV7-2
TGTGCCAGCAGCAAAGGGACAGGGTGGGCCTACGAGCAGTACTTC
CASSKGTGWAYEQYF
>NA|NA|TRBJ2-5|TRBV25-1
TGTGCCAGCAGCCCTCCCCACGGGACCCAGTACTTC
CASSPPHGTQYF
>NA|TRBD1|TRBJ2-1|TRBV18
TGTGCCAGCTCACAGGACAGGGGCGGGAATGAGCAGTTCTTC
CASSQDRGGNEQFF
>NA|TRBD2|TRBJ2-3|TRBV5-1
TGTGCCAGCAGCACTAGGACTAGCGGGAGGGGATCAGATACGCAGTATTTT
CASSTRTSGRGSDTQYF
>NA|TRBD2|TRBJ2-7|TRBV11-2
TGTGCCAGCAGCCTCGGCGGGGGTGCCTACGAGCAGTACTTC
CASSLGGGAYEQYF
>few|NA|TRBJ1-2|TRBV4-2
TGTGCCAGCAGCCAAGATCACAACAGGAATAACTATGGCTACACCTTC
CASSQDHNRNNYGYTF
>NA|NA|TRBJ2-2|TRBV7-2
TGTGCCAGCAGCCCCGGACAGAACACCGGGGAGCTGTTTTTT
CASSPGQNTGELFF
>NA|NA|TRBJ2-5|TRBV18
TGTGCCAGCTCACCTACGACAGGGAGGGAGACCCAGTACTTC
CASSPTTGRETQYF
>few|TRBD1|TRBJ2-5|TRBV28
TGTGCCAGCAGCCCCCGCGGGACAGGGCTCCTTGGTGAGACCCAGTACTTC
CASSPRGTGLLGETQYF
>NA|TRBD2|TRBJ2-7|TRBV9
TGTGCCAGCAGCGCCGGACTAGCGGGCTACGAGCAGTACTTC
CASSAGLAGYEQYF
>NA|NA|TRBJ1-1|TRBV7-2
TGTGCCAGCAGCTTAACGGCCGGCCAGGGGAACACTGAAGCTTTCTTT
CASSLTAGQGNTEAFF
>NA|TRBD1|TRBJ2-1|TRBV3-1/TRBV3-2
TGTGCCAGCAGCCAAGATCCCGGGACAGGGTCCTACAATGAGCAGTTCTTC
CASSQDPGTGSYNEQFF
>medium-sized|TRBD1|TRBJ1-4|TRBV5-4
TGTGCCAGCAGCTGGGACAGGGGGAGTGAAAAACTGTTTTTT
CASSWDRGSEKLFF
>NA|TRBD1|TRBJ2-7|TRBV7-9
TGTGCCAGCAGCCCAACGGGACAGTCTCGCTACGAGCAGTACTTC
CASSPTGQSRYEQYF
>NA|NA|TRBJ2-5|TRBV2
TGTGCCAGCAGAGCCGGGAGTCTGTCAGAGACCCAGTACTTC
CASRAGSLSETQYF
>once|TRBD1|TRBJ2-7|TRBV14
TGTGCCAGCAGCCCCACGGGGACAGGGGACTTCTACGAGCAGTACTTC
CASSPTGTGDFYEQYF
>NA|NA|TRBJ1-5|TRBV28
TGTGCCAGCACCTTGGCCCAGGGTGGCAATCAGCCCCAGCATTTT
CASTLAQGGNQPQHF
>NA|TRBD1|TRBJ1-4|TRBV12-3/TRBV12-4
TGTGCCAGCAGACCGACAGGGGTTGAAAAACTGTTTTTT
CASRPTGVEKLFF
>NA|NA|TRBJ2-5|TRBV5-1
TGCGCCAGCAAGGCGGGACAGCAAGAGACCCAGTACTTC
CASKAGQQETQYF
>NA|NA|TRBJ2-7|TRBV15
TGTGCCACCAGCAGAGGCCATCTACTACTCTACGAGCAGTACTTC
CATSRGHLLLYEQYF
>once|NA|TRBJ2-1|TRBV15
TGTGCCACCAGCAGAGATAAGGCACCGGGAATCGAGCAGTTCTTC
CATSRDKAPGIEQFF
>NA|TRBD1|TRBJ1-1|TRBV28
TGTGCCAGCAGTTTGTGGACAGGGGGCTGGACTGAAGCTTTCTTT
CASSLWTGGWTEAFF
>NA|NA|TRBJ1-3|TRBV5-6
TGTGCCAGCAGCTTGGGGCGGAGCTCTGGAAACACCATATATTTT
CASSLGRSSGNTIYF
>few|TRBD2|TRBJ2-2|TRBV7-3
TGTGCCAGCAGGCTAGCGGGAGATGGGGAGCTGTTTTTT
CASRLAGDGELFF